What follows are 18 T cell receptor beta chains derived from one specimen sequenced in a study of T cell responses to AZD1222 COVID-19 vaccine. Libraries were prepared by immunoSEQ multiplex PCR; TCRdb keeps only in-frame clonotypes and omits some of them. Here the sample spans tens of thousands of clones, 70% to 90% being singletons. Specimen: peripheral blood, collected 28 days after the second AZD1222 dose. These receptor sequences come from an adult who received the AZD1222 COVID-19 vaccine.

This rearrangement joins TRBV27 to TRBJ2-5; no definite D call. Per the germline V gene, CDR1 is MNHEY and CDR2 is SMNVEV (reference sequence). The CDR3 runs 15 residues. The germline V and J ends were trimmed by 7 bases and 0 bases, with 15 bases remaining between them. CDR3 in amino acids: CASIPTVNNQETQYF. The CDR3 nucleotides read TGTGCCAGCATCCCAACCGTGAATAACCAAGAGACCCAGTACTTC.

This sequence joins TRBV5-1 and TRBJ2-1; D may be TRBD2 (6 bases). The CDR3 runs to 16 residues. With 4 bases removed from V and 7 bases from J, the gap between germline ends came to 21 bases. CDR1 and CDR2 from the germline V gene are SGHRS and YFSETQ. DNA for the CDR3: TGCGCCAGCAGCACCTCTATACCGACGGGAGCAAATGAGCAGTTCTTC. This gives the protein CASSTSIPTGANEQFF.

There are a few counts of this clone. In the same sample, other DNA sequences code for this CDR3. This chain uses TRBV6-4 with TRBJ2-1; D is tentatively TRBD1 or TRBD2 (5 bases each). V dropped 4 bases and J dropped 0 bases, with 10 bases sitting between them. This CDR3 is 15 amino acids long. Germline assignment: CDR1 MRHNA and CDR2 SNTAGT. The CDR3: CASSGGTGSYNEQFF. The CDR3 DNA follows: TGTGCCAGCAGTGGTGGGACGGGCTCCTACAATGAGCAGTTCTTC.

This chain joins TRBV30 and TRBJ1-2; 9 positions agree with TRBD1. Trimming cost V 6 bases and J 5 bases; bases outside gene matches: 7. The V gene's germline CDR1 is GTSNPN and CDR2 SVGIG (reference sequence). There are 13 residues in the CDR3. The CDR3 loop reads CACLTGGGYGYTF. Here the CDR3 DNA reads TGTGCCTGCCTTACAGGGGGCGGGTATGGCTACACCTTC. Full variable domain (rest looked up from reference TRBV30 and TRBJ1-2): SQTIHQWPATLVQPVGSPLSLECTVEGTSNPNLYWYRQAAGRGLQLLFYSVGIGQISSEVPQNLSASRPQDRQFILSSKKLLLSDSGFYLCACLTGGGYGYTFGSGTRLTVV.

The V and J genes are TRBV21-1 and TRBJ2-7; TRBD2, the D gene given by the table, was not confirmed from the DNA. TRBV21-1 is labeled a pseudogene. The CDR3 is 12 amino acids. CDR3 sequence: CAIGRCNYEQYF. The DNA for the CDR3 is TGTGCCATCGGGAGGTGCAACTACGAGCAGTACTTC.

J is TRBJ1-2 and V is TRBV6-5; a possible D gene is TRBD1 (5 bases). There are 14 residues in the CDR3. CDR1 is MNHEY, CDR2 SVGAGI, per germline. V was shortened by 8 bases and J by 0 bases, with 13 bases between the two germline ends. The CDR3 is CASRREGSNYGYTF. As DNA, the CDR3 is TGTGCCAGCCGTCGAGAGGGGTCTAACTATGGCTACACCTTC.

V is TRBV14 and J is TRBJ2-3; no definite D call. V lost 3 bases and J 2 bases, leaving 15 bases between the germline ends. The CDR3 length is 16 residues. CDR1 is SGHDN and CDR2 is FVKESK in the germline V gene. CDR3 loop: CASSHKRKSSTDTQYF. DNA for the CDR3: TGTGCCAGCAGCCACAAGAGGAAAAGTTCCACAGATACGCAGTATTTT.

The chain uses TRBV6-5 and TRBJ1-2; TRBD1 aligns across 8 bases. The V gene's germline CDR1 is MNHEY and CDR2 SVGAGI. The V segment lost 6 bases and the J segment 7 bases; nucleotides outside the gene matches: 10. CDR3 length: 14 amino acids. The CDR3: CASSQTQGVSGYTF. In DNA form, the CDR3 reads TGTGCCAGCAGCCAGACACAGGGGGTTAGTGGCTACACCTTC.

This clone was seen only a few times. This chain uses TRBV7-3 with TRBJ1-2, with TRBD1 matching over 9 bases. The CDR3 extends over 17 amino acids. CDR1 and CDR2 (germline): SGHTA, FQGTGA. Trimming removed 2 bases from V and 4 bases from J; junction bases left unmatched: 11. This CDR3 reads CASSLSPGQGLSYGYTF. The CDR3 DNA is TGTGCCAGCAGCTTATCCCCGGGACAGGGATTAAGCTATGGCTACACCTTC.

The rearrangement links TRBV6-1 to TRBJ2-7, with 10 bases lining up with TRBD1. The germline V gene encodes CDR1 MNHNS and CDR2 SASEGT. V trimming: 3 bases; J trimming: 3 bases; junction bases outside the gene matches: 5. This CDR3 has 15 residues. This CDR3 reads CASSDRTGGNYEQYF. DNA for the CDR3: TGTGCCAGCAGTGATCGGACAGGGGGGAACTACGAGCAGTACTTC.

Here the CDR3 reads CASSLILGTEAFF. The CDR3 DNA follows: TGTGCCAGCAGCTTAATTTTGGGCACTGAAGCTTTCTTT. This rearrangement joins TRBV7-2 to TRBJ1-1, with no clear D. CDR1 is SGHTA, CDR2 FQGNSA, per germline. The V gene lost 2 bases and the J gene lost 4 bases, with 8 bases spanning the gap. The CDR3 is made up of 13 amino acids.

The chain has TRBV6-2 or TRBV6-3 and TRBJ2-7, with 12 bases matching TRBD2. After removal of 4 bases from V and 1 base from J, the junction contained 17 bases not matched to a gene. The V gene's germline CDR1 is MNHEY and CDR2 SVGEGT. This CDR3 has 20 amino acids. DNA of the CDR3: TGTGCCAGCAGTTTCACTCCGGGACTAGCGGGCCCAGTCCCTTCCTACGAGCAGTACTTC. Protein: CASSFTPGLAGPVPSYEQYF.

A few counts support this clone. CDR3 nucleotide sequence: TGTGCCAGCAGCGCCTCGGGGTCAGCTTTACATGGCTACACCTTC. Residues: CASSASGSALHGYTF. The gene calls are TRBV7-9 and TRBJ1-2, with D unclear. V was clipped by 5 bases and J by 6 bases, with 19 bases between them. Germline CDR1 and CDR2: SEHNR and FQNEAQ (reference sequence). The CDR3 contains 15 residues.

The chain employs TRBV10-1 and TRBJ2-2, with TRBD1 matching over 9 bases. Trimming removed 5 bases from V and 6 bases from J; junction bases left unmatched: 4. CDR1 WNHNN and CDR2 SYGVQD come from the germline V gene (reference sequence). CDR3 size: 14 residues. The CDR3: CASSRGTGSGELFF. In DNA, the CDR3 is TGCGCCAGCAGTAGGGGGACAGGGTCCGGGGAGCTGTTTTTT.

V is TRBV5-1 and J is TRBJ2-7, with D hard to call. The CDR3 has 15 amino acids. The V and J ends lost 0 bases and 1 base respectively, with 11 bases between them. Looked up from germline, CDR1 is SGHRS and CDR2 is YFSETQ. The CDR3: CASSLDATRSYEQYF. In DNA form, the CDR3 reads TGCGCCAGCAGCTTGGATGCCACGCGGTCCTACGAGCAGTACTTC.

This chain links TRBV19 with TRBJ2-1, with no clear D. This CDR3 spans 17 amino acids. Looked up from germline, CDR1 is LNHDA and CDR2 is SQIVND (reference sequence). The germline V and J ends were trimmed by 4 bases and 0 bases, with 16 bases remaining between them. This CDR3 reads CASSTPWSPSSYNEQFF. The CDR3 bases are TGTGCCAGTAGTACTCCTTGGAGCCCCAGCTCCTACAATGAGCAGTTCTTC.

The chain has TRBV4-1 and TRBJ2-2; a possible D gene is TRBD1 (6 bases). Germline V gives CDR1 MGHRA, CDR2 YSYEKL. This CDR3 is 14 amino acids long. V was pared by 3 bases and J by 5 bases, with 10 bases between. The CDR3 nucleotides are TGCGCCAGCAGCCAGAATAGGGGGACCGGGGAGCTGTTTTTT. Translated, it gives CASSQNRGTGELFF.

The chain employs TRBV6-5 and TRBJ2-3, with TRBD1 matching 7 bases. CDR1 and CDR2 from the germline V gene are MNHEY and SVGAGI. This CDR3 contains 15 residues. V gave up 5 bases and J gave up 0 bases; unmatched junction bases: 5. The CDR3 DNA follows: TGTGCCAGCAGTCCTGAGGGGGCTAGCACAGATACGCAGTATTTT. Translated: CASSPEGASTDTQYF.